This T cell receptor (beta chain) was profiled in a study of post-analysis software for immune sequencing data (dated by TCRdb to the mid-2010s). A note on the overall study: Disease courses on record covered relapsing-remitting, secondary progressive and progressive-relapsing multiple sclerosis, though some patients had no subtype annotation. The multiple sclerosis patient repertoires were compared with around ten previously published healthy control repertoires from donors aged about 6 to 26 years. A subset of samples was prepared in parallel using single-end sample barcoding, then pooled and co-amplified after Illumina adapter ligation.

TCR beta repertoires were profiled from peripheral blood of 13 young patients with multiple sclerosis to demonstrate the VDJtools post-analysis software. The patients with multiple sclerosis were children and adolescents between about 6 and 15 years of age. This clonotype was found a few times. What this receptor recognizes is not known. The record has no base qualities; no much larger clone is one base away. Here is what the overall study found, with its caveats: When samples were clustered directly using the F measure, samples prepared in the same batch co-clustered strongly, which prompted a batch-effect correction. Significantly lower normalized Chao1 diversity was found in multiple sclerosis patients than in controls, suggesting substantial peripheral T-cell clonal expansion. The control group was slightly older than the multiple sclerosis patient group.

The library was generated by PCR. For sequencing, an Illumina HiSeq 2500 was employed. To reduce PCR and sequencing biases, unique molecular identifiers were incorporated into the TCR beta cDNA libraries. Every 1 to 10 million input T cells yielded approximately 500,000 cDNA molecules, meaning each molecule approximated one T cell. Patient libraries were prepared and sequenced with the same protocol used for the earlier healthy control dataset. Within a given batch, samples were prepared together, multiplexed and sequenced on the same HiSeq lane. Turning to the authors' computational methods: MIGEC handled the raw barcoded reads, throwing out single-read molecular identifier groups before consensus assembly and CDR3 extraction. Clonotype tables were post-analysed with VDJtools, and diversity was normalized by down-sampling all datasets to the smallest sample size. Repertoire overlap clustering matched CDR3 amino acid but not nucleotide sequences to correct batch-related cross-sample contamination. The raw public reads went through TCRdb reprocessing: fastp at Q25, MiXCR clone calling, in-frame beta chains kept. Here each entry gathers all rows of one CDR3 protein and keeps the most common genes and DNA. TCRdb, not the authors, supplied the V and J calls. The sample has some 800,000 distinct CDR3 sequences on record, 46% of them singletons. The top ten clones comprise 4.9% of the sample.

Sequenced material: blood. The receptor comes from a girl aged 5-17 years with multiple sclerosis.

Here the CDR3 is given as CASSLEDRVNGYTF. The DNA reads as follows: TGTGCCAGCAGCTTAGAGGACAGGGTGAATGGCTACACCTTC. Rearrangement joined TRBV7-9 to TRBJ1-2; 8 central bases correspond to TRBD1. Unmatched junction bases come to 4, with V trimmed by 1 base and J by 6 bases. The germline V gene (reference sequence) supplies CDR1 SEHNR and CDR2 FQNEAQ. The CDR3 numbers 14 residues from cysteine through phenylalanine. Only the CDR3 portion is preserved as DNA: 42 bases, with reading frame beginning at the first base. When the CDR3 is completed using the reference TRBV7-9 and TRBJ1-2 genes on either side, the full variable domain is DTGVSQNPRHKITKRGQNVTFRCDPISEHNRLYWYRQTLGQGPEFLTYFQNEAQLEKSRLLSDRFSAERPKGSFSTLEIQRTEQGDSAMYLCASSLEDRVNGYTFGSGTRLTVV.